Below, 18 T cell receptor beta chains from the same sample are listed, as sequenced in a study of neurological immune-mediated disorders. TCRdb reanalysed the 5' RACE reads using MiXCR and keeps one entry per CDR3 protein. The sample comprises approximately 84,000 distinct CDR3 sequences, around 4.5% of which are singletons, and around 5% rests with the top ten. The time point here: longitudinal time-point 3. Sequencing input: PBMCs. These receptors came from a woman aged 55-70 years with multiple sclerosis.

The sample holds many counts of this clonotype. The chain joins TRBV6-5 to TRBJ1-3; TRBD1 matches at 7 bases. Unmatched junction bases numbered 6, after V lost 6 bases and J lost 1 base. CDR1 is MNHEY, CDR2 SVGAGI, per germline. This CDR3 region has 15 residues. The CDR3 reads CASSPLTGSGNTIYF. The CDR3 bases are TGTGCCAGCAGCCCACTGACAGGGTCTGGAAACACCATATATTTT.

This clonotype showed up many times. The chain employs TRBV4-1 and TRBJ2-7; TRBD2 agrees at 7 bases. The trim removed 0 bases at V and 3 bases at J, leaving 5 bases unmatched. The germline CDR1 and CDR2 sequences are MGHRA and YSYEKL. This CDR3 has 15 amino acids. DNA of the CDR3: TGCGCCAGCAGCCAAGATAGGGGAGGGTACTACGAGCAGTACTTC. Protein: CASSQDRGGYYEQYF.

This clonotype appeared many times. This chain connects TRBV6-1 to TRBJ2-7; D not resolved. The length of the CDR3 is 14 residues. V dropped 8 bases and J dropped 2 bases, with 16 bases sitting between them. Germline V gene data show CDR1 as MNHNS and CDR2 as SASEGT. The CDR3 loop reads CASRDGSPPYEQYF. In nucleotides, the CDR3 is TGTGCCAGCCGAGACGGGTCACCACCCTACGAGCAGTACTTC.

This clonotype occurred many times. The V and J genes are TRBV5-1 and TRBJ1-1; 12 nucleotides match TRBD1. CDR3 length: 14 amino acids. The V segment lost 4 bases and the J segment 11 bases; nucleotides outside the gene matches: 9. CDR1 is SGHRS and CDR2 is YFSETQ in the germline V gene. The CDR3 DNA reads TGCGCCAGCAGCGCCGGGACAGGGGGCCGATTGGCTTTCTTT. Residues: CASSAGTGGRLAFF. The full variable domain, rest sourced from reference TRBV5-1 and TRBJ1-1, is KAGVTQTPRYLIKTRGQQVTLSCSPISGHRSVSWYQQTPGQGLQFLFEYFSETQRNKGNFPGRFSGRQFSNSRSEMNVSTLELGDSALYLCASSAGTGGRLAFFGQGTRLTVV.

The chain employs TRBV6-5 and TRBJ2-7; D gene uncertain. Looked up from germline, CDR1 is MNHEY and CDR2 is SVGAGI. CDR3 length equals 13 residues. Between the trimmed V and J ends, which lost 2 bases and 5 bases, there was a span of 10 bases. CDR3 protein: CASSYTTQNEQYF. The CDR3 nucleotides read TGTGCCAGCAGTTACACAACCCAAAACGAGCAGTACTTC.

This clonotype was picked up many times. The V call is TRBV12-3 or TRBV12-4, the J call TRBJ1-3; perhaps TRBD1 as D (5 bases). Trimming shortened V by 5 bases and J by 0 bases, and 14 bases separated the two germline ends. This CDR3 has 16 amino acids. CDR3 nucleotide sequence: TGTGCCAGCAGTCCCCGACAGACGTTCTCTGGAAACACCATATATTTT. It translates to CASSPRQTFSGNTIYF.

Comments on this clonotype: With a much larger clone just one base away, this may be a read error. The J gene is TRBJ1-5, the V gene TRBV10-3; 9 nucleotides match TRBD1. The V segment lost 5 bases and the J segment 7 bases; nucleotides outside the gene matches: 3. Looked up from germline, CDR1 is ENHRY and CDR2 is SYGVKD. The CDR3 length is 13 residues. CDR3 in DNA: TGTGCCATCAGTTCCGGGACAGGGCAGCCCCAGCATTTT. It translates to CAISSGTGQPQHF.

This clonotype was seen just once. The junction departs from the called germline gene at one end, perhaps through a read error. The DNA of the CDR3 is TGCGCCAACAGCCTTCCGTGGACGGACGAGCAGTACTTC. This codes for CANSLPWTDEQYF. The V and J genes are TRBV5-1 and TRBJ2-7; D remains ambiguous. In germline, CDR1 is SGHRS, CDR2 YFSETQ. This CDR3 region has 13 residues.

This clonotype was counted ten times or more. The V gene is TRBV28, the J gene TRBJ2-2; 9 bases are shared with TRBD2. The germline CDR1 and CDR2 sequences are MDHEN and SYDVKM. With V trimmed by 3 bases and J by 7 bases, 6 bases remained unmatched. The CDR3 runs to 15 residues. The CDR3 here is CASSLAGGLVGELFF. CDR3 nucleotide sequence: TGTGCCAGCAGTTTGGCGGGGGGGCTGGTCGGGGAGCTGTTTTTT. The whole variable domain, filled in from reference TRBV28 and TRBJ2-2, reads DVKVTQSSRYLVKRTGEKVFLECVQDMDHENMFWYRQDPGLGLRLIYFSYDVKMKEKGDIPEGYSVSREKKERFSLILESASTNQTSMYLCASSLAGGLVGELFFGEGSRLTVL.

This clonotype showed up many times. This chain links TRBV6-5 with TRBJ2-3; 7 bases are a match to TRBD2. V was pared by 10 bases and J by 4 bases, with 11 bases of the junction left unmatched. In germline, CDR1 is MNHEY, CDR2 SVGAGI. The CDR3 is 14 residues long. The CDR3 DNA reads as TGTGCCACCTCCCGGAGACTAGCCCCAGATACGCAGTATTTT. Protein sequence: CATSRRLAPDTQYF.

This clonotype occurred many times. The gene calls are TRBV7-8 and TRBJ1-6; 8 bases fit TRBD1. Unmatched junction bases numbered 10, after V lost 4 bases and J lost 8 bases. Germline lookup yields CDR1 SGHVS and CDR2 FQNEAQ. This CDR3 has 16 amino acids. Here the CDR3 DNA reads TGTGCCAGCAGCTACCTTGGACAGGGTGTCCATTCACCCCTCCACTTT. Protein product: CASSYLGQGVHSPLHF.

In this sample, this clonotype turned up many times. The rearrangement joins TRBV20-1 to TRBJ2-3; the D gene could be TRBD1 or TRBD2 (5 bases each). There are 14 residues in the CDR3. Germline V gene lookup returns CDR1 DFQATT and CDR2 SNEGSKA (reference sequence). Trimming removed 8 bases from V and 3 bases from J, with 18 bases in between. The DNA of the CDR3 is TGCAGTCGCTGGGACGACCGGAGGACAGATACGCAGTATTTT. Amino acid sequence: CSRWDDRRTDTQYF.

This clonotype has at least ten counts. The rearrangement links TRBV15 to TRBJ2-1, with 8 bases lining up with TRBD2. The ends lost 1 base at V and 2 bases at J; junction bases unmatched: 7. Germline V gene sequence: CDR1 LNHNV, CDR2 YYDKDF (reference sequence). CDR3 length equals 17 residues. CDR3 in amino acids: CATSRVPSGGPYNEQFF. The CDR3 nucleotides are TGTGCCACCAGCAGAGTCCCCAGCGGGGGACCCTACAATGAGCAGTTCTTC. Full variable domain (remainder filled in from reference TRBV15 and TRBJ2-1): DAMVIQNPRYQVTQFGKPVTLSCSQTLNHNVMYWYQQKSSQAPKLLFHYYDKDFNNEADTPDNFQSRRPNTSFCFLDIRSPGLGDTAMYLCATSRVPSGGPYNEQFFGPGTRLTVL.

J is TRBJ1-2 and V is TRBV5-1, with TRBD1 matching over 9 bases. Germline V gene sequence: CDR1 SGHRS, CDR2 YFSETQ. This CDR3 is 15 amino acids long. V lost 0 bases to trimming and J lost 4 bases; unmatched junction nucleotides: 4. This chain's CDR3 is CASSLVGQGGYGYTF. DNA for the CDR3: TGCGCCAGCAGCTTGGTGGGACAGGGCGGCTATGGCTACACCTTC.

In this sample, this clonotype turned up many times. The chain links TRBV6-5 to TRBJ1-6; D perhaps matches TRBD1 (5 bases). CDR1 is MNHEY and CDR2 is SVGAGI in the germline V gene. CDR3 length: 18 amino acids. V lost 0 bases and J 0 bases, leaving 12 bases between the germline ends. CDR3 nucleotide sequence: TGTGCCAGCAGTTACTCGATTATTGGGGCCTCCTATAATTCACCCCTCCACTTT. This gives the protein CASSYSIIGASYNSPLHF.

This clonotype appeared many times. The chain is built from TRBV30 and TRBJ2-7; weak D call: TRBD1 (8 bases). Germline V gene lookup returns CDR1 GTSNPN and CDR2 SVGIG (reference sequence). The CDR3 sequence is 12 residues long. V was pared by 7 bases and J by 3 bases, with 13 bases between. CDR3 nucleotide sequence: TGTGCCTCGACAGGGGAGGGCTACGAGCAGTACTTC. Translating gives CASTGEGYEQYF.

In its sample, this clonotype was seen many times. The chain employs TRBV15 and TRBJ2-1; TRBD1 matches at 9 bases. The junction had 3 bases not matched to a gene; V was cut back by 1 base and J by 8 bases. Germline V gene data show CDR1 as LNHNV and CDR2 as YYDKDF (reference sequence). This CDR3 is 14 amino acids long. The DNA of the CDR3 is TGTGCCACCAGCAGAGGGACAGGGGCCGATGAGCAGTTCTTC. This gives the protein CATSRGTGADEQFF.

This clonotype was picked up many times. The chain couples TRBV11-2 to TRBJ1-3, with no clear D. Germline lookup yields CDR1 SGHAT and CDR2 FQNNGV. Trimming removed 4 bases from V and 7 bases from J, with 14 bases in between. The CDR3 covers 14 residues. As DNA, the CDR3 is TGTGCCAGCAGCTCCCCCCAGCTACAGAACACCATATATTTT. Its protein is CASSSPQLQNTIYF.